This T cell receptor beta chain was captured in a study of shared T cell receptors in the human thymus. CDR1 is MNHEY and CDR2 is SVGAGI in the germline V gene. The CDR3 sequence is 16 residues long. V lost 4 bases and J lost 10, with 20 bases in between. Profiling relied on immunoSEQ multiplex PCR, and the TCRdb table lists in-frame clones only, not all of them. The table includes some 760,000 clones, approximately 83% detected once. In addition, the sample was reused for a study of human thymus T cells. That paper states: It was from resections taken during corrective heart surgery that the thymus tissue came.

Sequencing used thymocytes. The chain combines TRBV6-5 with TRBJ1-6, with D maybe TRBD1 (6 bases). This TCR was sampled from a girl in the first two years of life with a congenital heart defect. The CDR3, as DNA: TGTGCCAGCAGTTCCATACCCAGACAGGTCCGGTCACCCCTCCACTTT. Translating gives CASSSIPRQVRSPLHF.